Listed below are T cell receptor beta chains from one sample, sequenced in a study of blood T cell repertoires in COVID-19. Assay: immunoSEQ multiplex PCR; the TCRdb copy retains only in-frame clones and omits some. The profile shows about 140,000 clones, 79% of them singletons. Sequencing was carried out using peripheral blood. The receptor source for this set is a man in his 60s with acute or convalescent COVID-19. Both conserved end residues are part of each CDR3. The order of the fields is CDR3 DNA, CDR3 protein, V gene, CDR3 length, clone size, J gene, D gene. A D gene is named only where the DNA matches it firmly. The size field is filled for only some rows; it gives once, few, many or a size class.

TGCGCCAGCAGCTTGGGGGCTAGCGTAGGGACAGATACGCAGTATTTT	CASSLGASVGTDTQYF	TRBV5-1	16	NA	TRBJ2-3	NA
TGTGCCAGCAGGGGGGGACCTGCCCTTAAGGAGACCCAGTACTTC	CASRGGPALKETQYF	TRBV5-5	15	NA	TRBJ2-5	NA
TGCGCCAGCAGTGAATATTCTGGAAACACCATATATTTT	CASSEYSGNTIYF	TRBV10-2	13	NA	TRBJ1-3	NA
TGTGCCACCAGCAGAGAACGACTAGCCGGGGAGCTGTTTTTT	CATSRERLAGELFF	TRBV15	14	NA	TRBJ2-2	NA
TGTGCCAGCAGCGCGGGGACAGGCTACGAGCAGTACTTC	CASSAGTGYEQYF	TRBV9	13	NA	TRBJ2-7	TRBD1
TGCGCCAGCAGCTTGACTAGCGGAACCTACAATGAGCAGTTCTTC	CASSLTSGTYNEQFF	TRBV5-1	15	NA	TRBJ2-1	TRBD2
TGTGCCTGGAGTGTACGACGGGGGACTATAACCTACGAGCAGTACTTC	CAWSVRRGTITYEQYF	TRBV30	16	NA	TRBJ2-7	TRBD2
TGTGCCAGCAGTTCTGGGGACAGGGGAATGAACACTGAAGCTTTCTTT	CASSSGDRGMNTEAFF	TRBV6-6	16	once	TRBJ1-1	TRBD1
TGTGCCAGCAGCGCGGACAGCTCTGGGGCCAACGTCCTGACTTTC	CASSADSSGANVLTF	TRBV7-2	15	NA	TRBJ2-6	NA
TGTGCCAGCACCTCAACAGGGGGGAACTCCCACGAGCAGTACTTC	CASTSTGGNSHEQYF	TRBV6-5	15	NA	TRBJ2-7	TRBD1
TGTGCCAGCAGTGTAGCGGGAGGGCCAGCCGGGGAGCTGTTTTTT	CASSVAGGPAGELFF	TRBV6-4	15	few	TRBJ2-2	TRBD2
TGCGCCAGCAGCCCGGGGGACGGAGATAACTATGGCTACACCTTC	CASSPGDGDNYGYTF	TRBV5-1	15	NA	TRBJ1-2	NA
TGTGCCAGCAGCCAAGGACTCGCCGGCCCTAGCACAGATACGCAGTATTTT	CASSQGLAGPSTDTQYF	TRBV4-2	17	NA	TRBJ2-3	NA
TGTGCCAGCTCGCCGGGACAGGGGACGAATTCACCCCTCCACTTT	CASSPGQGTNSPLHF	TRBV18	15	NA	TRBJ1-6	TRBD1
TGCAGCGTTGAAAGGGGGCAGGAGACCCAGTACTTC	CSVERGQETQYF	TRBV29-1	12	NA	TRBJ2-5	TRBD1
TGTGCCAGCAGCTTACCCGCCGGGACAGGGGCGTTATATGAGCAGTTCTTC	CASSLPAGTGALYEQFF	TRBV7-9	17	NA	TRBJ2-1	TRBD1
TGTGCCAGCAGCTTCGACAGGGTCCAAACTGAAGCTTTCTTT	CASSFDRVQTEAFF	TRBV7-9	14	NA	TRBJ1-1	TRBD1
TGCGCCAGCAGTCCATCTACGGGGACAGGGGTTGCTGGGGCCAACGTCCTGACTTTC	CASSPSTGTGVAGANVLTF	TRBV5-1	19	NA	TRBJ2-6	TRBD1
TGTGCCAGCAGCTCGGGACTTCAGTTCACAGATACGCAGTATTTT	CASSSGLQFTDTQYF	TRBV13	15	NA	TRBJ2-3	NA
TGTGCCAGCAGCTTAAGTGGGGCCTCGGCGGATGGCTACACCTTC	CASSLSGASADGYTF	TRBV7-3	15	NA	TRBJ1-2	NA
TGTGCCAGCAGTTGGGACAGGGGGCTCGGCGGCTACACCTTC	CASSWDRGLGGYTF	TRBV6-2/TRBV6-3	14	NA	TRBJ1-2	TRBD1
TGCGCCAGCAGCCTTGGGACAGTGAAAAACACTGAAGCTTTCTTT	CASSLGTVKNTEAFF	TRBV5-1	15	few	TRBJ1-1	TRBD1
TGTGCCAGCAGCCAAGCTGAGGGTATACCCAATTCACCCCTCCACTTT	CASSQAEGIPNSPLHF	TRBV4-2	16	NA	TRBJ1-6	NA
TGTGCCAGCAGCCTGGGACAGGGTAATTCCCATGGCTACACCTTC	CASSLGQGNSHGYTF	TRBV28	15	once	TRBJ1-2	TRBD1
TGTGCCAGCAGTTATCTATACGAGCAGTACTTC	CASSYLYEQYF	TRBV6-5	11	few	TRBJ2-7	NA
TGTGCCAGCAAAGAACCTCTCAGAGAGACCCAGTACTTC	CASKEPLRETQYF	TRBV12-3/TRBV12-4	13	NA	TRBJ2-5	NA
TGCGCCAGCAGCACGGGACAGACGAGCTACAATGAGCAGTTCTTC	CASSTGQTSYNEQFF	TRBV5-1	15	NA	TRBJ2-1	TRBD1
TGTGCCAGCAGCGCGGTAGTTCGGCGTACCGAGCAGTACTTC	CASSAVVRRTEQYF	TRBV5-6	14	NA	TRBJ2-7	NA
TGTGCCAGTAGTATTGACAGGGTGGAGGCTGGCTACACCTTC	CASSIDRVEAGYTF	TRBV19	14	NA	TRBJ1-2	TRBD1
TGTGCCAGTAGTATAGGGACAGGCGGGATATACGCTGAAGCTTTCTTT	CASSIGTGGIYAEAFF	TRBV19	16	NA	TRBJ1-1	TRBD1
TGTGCCAGCAGACTCTGGACAGCGCCTGGGGCGAATCAGCCCCAGCATTTT	CASRLWTAPGANQPQHF	TRBV28	17	NA	TRBJ1-5	NA
TGTGCCACCAGCAGAGACACGGGAGCCCAGCCCCAGCATTTT	CATSRDTGAQPQHF	TRBV15	14	once	TRBJ1-5	NA
TGTGCCAGCAGTTTACTAGCGGGCACCGGGGAGCTGTTTTTT	CASSLLAGTGELFF	TRBV27	14	NA	TRBJ2-2	TRBD2
TGTGCCATCTGGACAGGGGGCGGATCTAACTATGGCTACACCTTC	CAIWTGGGSNYGYTF	TRBV19	15	NA	TRBJ1-2	TRBD1
TGTGCCAGCAGTGAAGGGACTAGCGGGAGGTACAATGAGCAGTTCTTC	CASSEGTSGRYNEQFF	TRBV2	16	NA	TRBJ2-1	TRBD2
TGTGCCAGCACCGGGGCCAGCGGGATAAGTTACACGGCAGATACGCAGTATTTT	CASTGASGISYTADTQYF	TRBV28	18	NA	TRBJ2-3	TRBD2
TGTGCCAGCAGCACCGACAGCATGCACACTGAAGCTTTCTTT	CASSTDSMHTEAFF	TRBV5-4	14	NA	TRBJ1-1	NA